These 18 T cell receptor beta chains came from one sample sequenced in a study of T cell responses to AZD1222 COVID-19 vaccine. The repertoire was sequenced with immunoSEQ multiplex PCR; TCRdb's copy has only in-frame clones and lacks some. Of about 100,000 clones in the sample, around 87% are singletons; the top ten hold 4.2%. The material sequenced was peripheral blood, taken on day 0 of MenACWY control vaccination. The receptors here all came from an adult in good health.

V and J are TRBV29-1 and TRBJ2-1; TRBD2 matches 10 bases. Germline trimming cut 7 bases from V and 6 bases from J; bases unmatched to any gene: 15. The CDR3 contains 16 residues. Germline assignment: CDR1 SQVTM and CDR2 ANQGSEA. The CDR3, as DNA: TGCAGCGCCGAAATGGCAGCGGGAGGGTTGGGCAATGAGCAGTTCTTC. Translated, it gives CSAEMAAGGLGNEQFF.

This clone has just a few counts. J is TRBJ2-5 and V is TRBV7-9, with 7 bases that match TRBD1. The CDR3 contains 18 residues. Per the germline V gene, CDR1 is SEHNR and CDR2 is FQNEAQ (reference sequence). V shed 3 bases, J shed 2 bases, and the junction held 15 bases outside the gene matches. The CDR3 DNA follows: TGTGCCAGCAGCTTTCGCTATTCCCGGACAGGCTATCAAGAGACCCAGTACTTC. Its protein is CASSFRYSRTGYQETQYF.

Only one count was recorded for this clone. This chain connects TRBV18 to TRBJ1-4, with D possibly TRBD1 on 6 matching bases. Trimming pared 5 bases from V and 0 bases from J, leaving 10 bases between. The CDR3 consists of 15 residues. Germline values: CDR1 KGHSH, CDR2 LQKENI. CDR3 in amino acids: CASSDGTTTNEKLFF. For the CDR3, the DNA is TGTGCCAGCTCAGACGGGACAACAACTAATGAAAAACTGTTTTTT. The complete variable domain, with remaining parts taken from reference TRBV18 and TRBJ1-4, reads NAGVMQNPRHLVRRRGQEARLRCSPMKGHSHVYWYRQLPEEGLKFMVYLQKENIIDESGMPKERFSAEFPKEGPSILRIQQVVRGDSAAYFCASSDGTTTNEKLFFGSGTQLSVL.

V gene TRBV28 combines with J gene TRBJ2-7; D ambiguous. Germline loops: CDR1 MDHEN, CDR2 SYDVKM. The CDR3 has 12 amino acids. The germline V and J ends were trimmed by 7 bases and 3 bases, with 10 bases remaining between them. The CDR3 loop is CASNDDRYEQYF. In DNA form, the CDR3 reads TGTGCCAGCAATGACGACCGCTACGAGCAGTACTTC.

This chain links TRBV30 with TRBJ2-1, with 15 bases that match TRBD2. This CDR3 spans 16 amino acids. V lost 3 bases and J lost 5; bases outside the gene matches: 5. Per germline, CDR1 GTSNPN and CDR2 SVGIG (reference sequence). CDR3 DNA: TGTGCCTGGAGGGGACTAGCGGGAGGTCGCCACAATGAGCAGTTCTTC. It yields the protein CAWRGLAGGRHNEQFF.

V usage is TRBV6-2 or TRBV6-3 and J usage is TRBJ2-1, with D possibly matching TRBD2 (6 bases). Germline V gives CDR1 MNHEY, CDR2 SVGEGT. The CDR3 spans 18 residues. V gave up 0 bases and J gave up 7 bases, with 22 bases separating them. Written as DNA, the CDR3 is TGTGCCAGCAGTTACTCGAAATTGGCGGGAAGAAGGTCGAATGAGCAGTTCTTC. Translation: CASSYSKLAGRRSNEQFF.

The count of this clone is one. The chain has TRBV7-6 and TRBJ1-2, with a tentative D call TRBD1 (6 bases). The CDR3 consists of 15 residues. Per germline, CDR1 SGHVS and CDR2 FNYEAQ. Trimming stripped 1 base from V and 5 bases from J, with 14 bases between. The CDR3 DNA reads as TGTGCCAGCAGCTTAGGGGGGCAGGGCCAATATGGCTACACCTTC. Its protein product is CASSLGGQGQYGYTF. Using reference TRBV7-6 and TRBJ1-2 for the parts outside the CDR3, the full variable domain is GAGVSQSPRYKVTKRGQDVALRCDPISGHVSLYWYRQALGQGPEFLTYFNYEAQQDKSGLPNDRFSAERPEGSISTLTIQRTEQRDSAMYRCASSLGGQGQYGYTFGSGTRLTVV.

The rearrangement joins TRBV10-2 to TRBJ1-1; D unresolved. CDR1 is WSHSY and CDR2 is SAAADI in the germline V gene. The V end was cut by 1 base, the J end by 0 bases, with 15 bases between. This CDR3 contains 17 residues. CDR3 sequence reads: CASSEFSGPEMNTEAFF. The CDR3 DNA sequence: TGCGCCAGCAGTGAGTTCAGTGGGCCGGAAATGAACACTGAAGCTTTCTTT.

The gene calls are TRBV19 and TRBJ2-3; 14 nucleotides match TRBD2. This CDR3 region has 19 residues. Trimming removed 8 bases from V and 0 bases from J; junction bases left unmatched: 13. The germline V gene has CDR1 LNHDA and CDR2 SQIVND (reference sequence). CDR3 nucleotides: TGTGCCAGTCACTCCTTGACTAGCGGGGGGGGATCTAGCACAGATACGCAGTATTTT. The encoded protein is CASHSLTSGGGSSTDTQYF.

The gene calls are TRBV3-1 (or the pseudogene TRBV3-2) and TRBJ2-3; 7 nucleotides align to TRBD1. The CDR3 has 16 residues. Germline assignment: CDR1 LGHDT and CDR2 YNNKEL (reference sequence). Unmatched junction bases numbered 5, after V lost 1 base and J lost 1 base. CDR3 bases: TGTGCCAGCAGCCAAGGGGCCACAGGGGGCACAGATACGCAGTATTTT. Translation gives CASSQGATGGTDTQYF.

V is TRBV19 and J is TRBJ2-3; the D is unclear. In germline, CDR1 is LNHDA, CDR2 SQIVND (reference sequence). The CDR3 has 16 residues. V was pared by 7 bases and J by 0 bases, with 17 bases between. The CDR3: CASTPEHRSSTDTQYF. Here the CDR3 DNA reads TGTGCCAGTACCCCCGAGCACAGATCTAGCACAGATACGCAGTATTTT.

The V and J genes are TRBV19 and TRBJ1-1; 10 bases are shared with TRBD1. The V gene end was trimmed by 4 bases and the J gene end by 0 bases; junction bases not matched to a gene: 8. Looked up from germline, CDR1 is LNHDA and CDR2 is SQIVND (reference sequence). The CDR3 contains 17 residues. Here the CDR3 reads CASSRLPGQGMNTEAFF. The CDR3 bases are TGTGCCAGTAGTAGATTACCGGGACAGGGGATGAACACTGAAGCTTTCTTT.

The chain has TRBV7-2 and TRBJ2-7; 11 bases agree with TRBD2. The CDR3 has 18 amino acids. Per the germline V gene, CDR1 is SGHTA and CDR2 is FQGNSA. The ends lost 5 bases at V and 3 bases at J; junction bases unmatched: 15. CDR3 nucleotide sequence: TGTGCCAGCAGCCCTAAAGGCTCTCGACTAGCGGGGCTCTACGAGCAGTACTTC. Protein product: CASSPKGSRLAGLYEQYF.

The chain combines TRBV6-5 with TRBJ1-6; perhaps TRBD1 as D (6 bases). The CDR3 is made up of 14 amino acids. CDR1 MNHEY and CDR2 SVGAGI come from the germline V gene. The germline V and J ends were trimmed by 7 bases and 4 bases, with 11 bases remaining between them. CDR3 amino acids: CASKVQGYNSPLHF. DNA for the CDR3: TGTGCCAGCAAGGTTCAGGGGTATAATTCACCCCTCCACTTT.

The J gene is TRBJ2-5, the V gene TRBV10-3; TRBD2 aligns across 8 bases. The V gene's germline CDR1 is ENHRY and CDR2 SYGVKD. The CDR3 is 14 residues long. V shed 4 bases, J shed 4 bases, and the junction held 5 bases outside the gene matches. CDR3 DNA: TGTGCCATCAGTGCCCCGGGGGGGCCAGAGACCCAGTACTTC. Translation gives CAISAPGGPETQYF.

The genes are TRBV11-2 and TRBJ2-1; D tentatively reads TRBD1 or TRBD2 (6 bases each). This CDR3 contains 15 residues. The germline CDR1 and CDR2 sequences are SGHAT and FQNNGV. The V end was cut by 5 bases, the J end by 8 bases, with 19 bases between. The DNA for the CDR3 is TGTGCCAGCAGCCAAGGGGGGAAACATGGGGATGAGCAGTTCTTC. This translates into CASSQGGKHGDEQFF.

This chain links TRBV2 with TRBJ2-2, with D possibly being TRBD2 (5 bases). Germline V gives CDR1 SNHLY, CDR2 FYNNEI. The CDR3 is made up of 14 amino acids. Trimming took 1 base from V and 4 from J, leaving 7 bases between them. The CDR3 protein is CASSEGAGTGELFF. The CDR3 nucleotides read TGTGCCAGCAGTGAAGGGGCGGGCACCGGGGAGCTGTTTTTT.

The gene calls are TRBV5-1 and TRBJ1-1; tentatively, D is TRBD1 (6 bases). Trimming left V 0 bases short and J 5 bases short, with 8 bases between. The length of the CDR3 is 13 residues. Germline V lookup: CDR1 SGHRS, CDR2 YFSETQ. The DNA for the CDR3 is TGCGCCAGCAGCTTGGACCAGGGGACTGAAGCTTTCTTT. It yields the protein CASSLDQGTEAFF. Supplemented by reference TRBV5-1 and TRBJ1-1, the full variable domain reads KAGVTQTPRYLIKTRGQQVTLSCSPISGHRSVSWYQQTPGQGLQFLFEYFSETQRNKGNFPGRFSGRQFSNSRSEMNVSTLELGDSALYLCASSLDQGTEAFFGQGTRLTVV.